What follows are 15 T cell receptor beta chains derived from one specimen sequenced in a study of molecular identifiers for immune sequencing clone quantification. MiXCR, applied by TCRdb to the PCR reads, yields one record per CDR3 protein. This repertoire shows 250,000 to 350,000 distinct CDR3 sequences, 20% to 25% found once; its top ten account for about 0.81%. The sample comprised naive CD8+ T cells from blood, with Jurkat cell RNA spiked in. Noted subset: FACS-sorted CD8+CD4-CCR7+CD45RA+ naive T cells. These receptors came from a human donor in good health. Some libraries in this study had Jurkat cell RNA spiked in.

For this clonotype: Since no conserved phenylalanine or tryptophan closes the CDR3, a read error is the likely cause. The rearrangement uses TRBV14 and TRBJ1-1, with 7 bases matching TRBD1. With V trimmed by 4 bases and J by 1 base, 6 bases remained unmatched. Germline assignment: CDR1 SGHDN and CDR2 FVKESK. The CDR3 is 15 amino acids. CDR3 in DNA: TGTGCCAGCAGCCCCCGGGACAGACCGAACACTGAAGCTTTCTCT. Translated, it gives CASSPRDRPNTEAFS.

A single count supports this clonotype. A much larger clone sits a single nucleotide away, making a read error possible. The CDR3 nucleotides read TGTGCCAGCAGCCCGTACGGACAGAGCTCCTACAATGAGCAGTTCTTC. This gives the protein CASSPYGQSSYNEQFF. The V and J genes are TRBV5-3 and TRBJ2-1, with D possibly matching TRBD1 (6 bases). TRBV5-3 is marked as an open reading frame, function uncertain. V shed 8 bases and J shed 0 bases, with 18 bases lying between them. There are 16 residues in the CDR3.

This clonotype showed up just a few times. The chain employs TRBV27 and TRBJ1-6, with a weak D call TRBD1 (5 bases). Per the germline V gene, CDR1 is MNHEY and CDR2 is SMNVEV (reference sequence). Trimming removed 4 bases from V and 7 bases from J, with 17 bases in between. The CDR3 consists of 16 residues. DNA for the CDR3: TGTGCCAGCAGTTCTTATCTTTGGGGCGCGAATTCACCCCTCCACTTT. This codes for CASSSYLWGANSPLHF.

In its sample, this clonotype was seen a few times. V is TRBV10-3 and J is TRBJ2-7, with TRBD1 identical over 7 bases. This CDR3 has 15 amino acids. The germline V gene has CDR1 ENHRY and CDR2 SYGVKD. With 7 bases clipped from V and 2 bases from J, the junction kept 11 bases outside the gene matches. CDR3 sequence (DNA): TGTGCCATCACCAAGTCGGGGACAGAGGCCTACGAGCAGTACTTC. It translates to CAITKSGTEAYEQYF.

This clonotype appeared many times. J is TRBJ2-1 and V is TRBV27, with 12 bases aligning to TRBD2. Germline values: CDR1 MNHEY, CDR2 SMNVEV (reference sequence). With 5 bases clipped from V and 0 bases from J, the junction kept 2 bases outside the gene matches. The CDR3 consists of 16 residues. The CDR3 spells CASSLAGGPSYNEQFF. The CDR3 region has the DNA TGTGCCAGCAGTCTAGCGGGAGGGCCCTCCTACAATGAGCAGTTCTTC.

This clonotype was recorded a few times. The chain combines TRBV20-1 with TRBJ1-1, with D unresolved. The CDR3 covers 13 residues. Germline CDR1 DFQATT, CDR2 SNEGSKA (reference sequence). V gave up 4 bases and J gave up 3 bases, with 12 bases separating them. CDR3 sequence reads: CSAMGTMDTEAFF. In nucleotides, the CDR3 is TGCAGTGCTATGGGAACTATGGACACTGAAGCTTTCTTT.

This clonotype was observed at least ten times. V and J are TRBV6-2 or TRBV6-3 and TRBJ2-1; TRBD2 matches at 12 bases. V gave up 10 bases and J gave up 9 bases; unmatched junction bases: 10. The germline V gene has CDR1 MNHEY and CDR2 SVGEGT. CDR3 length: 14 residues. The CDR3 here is CATLTTSGGFEQFF. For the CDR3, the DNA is TGTGCCACCCTGACGACTAGCGGGGGTTTTGAGCAGTTCTTC.

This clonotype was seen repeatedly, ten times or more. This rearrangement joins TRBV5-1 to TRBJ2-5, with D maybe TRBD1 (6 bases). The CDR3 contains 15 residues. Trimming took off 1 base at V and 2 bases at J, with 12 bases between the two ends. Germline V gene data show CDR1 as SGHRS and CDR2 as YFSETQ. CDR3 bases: TGCGCCAGCAGCTTGTGGGGGACACATCAAGAGACCCAGTACTTC. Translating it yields CASSLWGTHQETQYF.

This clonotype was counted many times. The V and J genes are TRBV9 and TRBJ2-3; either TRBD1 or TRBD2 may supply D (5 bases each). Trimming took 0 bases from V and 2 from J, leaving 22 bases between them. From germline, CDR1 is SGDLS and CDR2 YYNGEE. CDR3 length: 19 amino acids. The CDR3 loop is CASSVGRGRGPALTDTQYF. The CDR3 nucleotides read TGTGCCAGCAGCGTAGGCCGGGGAAGGGGCCCGGCACTCACAGATACGCAGTATTTT.

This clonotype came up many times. Written as DNA, the CDR3 is TGTGCCAGCAGCTTAGTGCTAGGGACGGCGAATGAGCAGTTCTTC. Protein: CASSLVLGTANEQFF. The V and J genes are TRBV7-9 and TRBJ2-1; either TRBD1 or TRBD2 may fit D (5 bases each). V was trimmed by 1 base and J by 7 bases, leaving 14 bases between them. In germline, CDR1 is SEHNR, CDR2 FQNEAQ (reference sequence). The CDR3 length is 15 residues.

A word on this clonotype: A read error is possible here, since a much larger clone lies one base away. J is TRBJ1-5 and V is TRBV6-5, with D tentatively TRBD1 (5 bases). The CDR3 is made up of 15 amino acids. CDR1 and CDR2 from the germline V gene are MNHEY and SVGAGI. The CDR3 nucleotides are TGTGCCAGCAGTTACTCCGCACGGGGCAATCAGCCCCAGCGTTTT. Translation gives CASSYSARGNQPQRF.

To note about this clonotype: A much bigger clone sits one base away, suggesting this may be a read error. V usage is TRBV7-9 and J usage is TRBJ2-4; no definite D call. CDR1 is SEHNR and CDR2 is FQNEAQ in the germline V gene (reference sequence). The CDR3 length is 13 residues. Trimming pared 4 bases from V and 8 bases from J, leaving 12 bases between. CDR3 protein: CASSSSAEYIQYF. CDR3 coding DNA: TGTGCCAGCAGCTCATCGGCGGAGTACATTCAGTACTTC. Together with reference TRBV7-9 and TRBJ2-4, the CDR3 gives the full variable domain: DTGVSQNPRHKITKRGQNVTFRCDPISEHNRLYWYRQTLGQGPEFLTYFQNEAQLEKSRLLSDRFSAERPKGSFSTLEIQRTEQGDSAMYLCASSSSAEYIQYFGAGTRLSVL.

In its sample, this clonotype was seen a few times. CDR3 protein: CASSQDRGLAGVRGGADTQYF. The CDR3 region has the DNA TGCGCCAGCAGCCAAGACCGGGGACTAGCGGGAGTCCGGGGCGGGGCAGATACGCAGTATTTT. The V gene is TRBV4-3, the J gene TRBJ2-3; 14 bases fit TRBD2. Trimming cost V 0 bases and J 4 bases; bases outside gene matches: 15. CDR3 size: 21 residues. Germline V gives CDR1 LGHNA, CDR2 YSLEER.

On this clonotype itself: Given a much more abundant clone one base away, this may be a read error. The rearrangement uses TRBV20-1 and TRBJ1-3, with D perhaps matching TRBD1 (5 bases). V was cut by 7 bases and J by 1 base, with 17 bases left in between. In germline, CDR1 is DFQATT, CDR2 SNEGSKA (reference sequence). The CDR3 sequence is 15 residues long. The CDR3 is CSVKDGTESGNTIYF. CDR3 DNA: TGCAGTGTCAAAGATGGGACCGAATCTGGAAACACCATATATTTT.

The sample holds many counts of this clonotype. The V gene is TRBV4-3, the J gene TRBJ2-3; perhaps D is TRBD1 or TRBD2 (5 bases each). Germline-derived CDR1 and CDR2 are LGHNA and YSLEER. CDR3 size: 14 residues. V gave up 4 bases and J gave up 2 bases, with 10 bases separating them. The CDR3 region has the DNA TGCGCCAGCAGCCCCGGGGCCAACACAGATACGCAGTATTTT. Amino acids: CASSPGANTDTQYF.